The present entry profiles one T cell receptor (beta chain) with its context. Its antigen remains unknown. The CDR3 covers 15 residues. Trimming shortened V by 3 bases and J by 5 bases, and 13 bases separated the two germline ends. Germline V lookup: CDR1 SNHLY, CDR2 FYNNEI. Donors showed nominal health when sampled, although they likely had unrecorded immune exposures. Researchers ran the PCR with 60 Vbeta and 13 Jbeta primers. Here immunoSEQ multiplex PCR was the method, and the copy in TCRdb shows in-frame clones only, minus some. The data hold over 120,000 clones, with 80% to 85% observed a single time. The sample is drawn from a study of cytomegalovirus exposure and HLA in healthy donors. Study findings and constraints: Sequencing likely produced, as an artifact, a cluster of highly shared sequence variants. Later, an analysis found that common viral pathogens appeared to be linked with several of the most significant clusters.

The chain uses TRBV2 and TRBJ2-2, with a weak D call TRBD1 (5 bases). This TCR was sampled from a woman aged 25 to 39 in good health and CMV-seronegative. Sequencing used PBMCs. The CDR3 DNA reads TGTGCCAGCAGTGATCGTGGGGCGCGGACCGGGGAGCTGTTTTTT. Its protein product is CASSDRGARTGELFF. Full variable domain (missing parts from reference TRBV2 and TRBJ2-2): EPEVTQTPSHQVTQMGQEVILRCVPISNHLYFYWYRQILGQKVEFLVSFYNNEISEKSEIFDDQFSVERPDGSNFTLKIRSTKLEDSAMYFCASSDRGARTGELFFGEGSRLTVL.